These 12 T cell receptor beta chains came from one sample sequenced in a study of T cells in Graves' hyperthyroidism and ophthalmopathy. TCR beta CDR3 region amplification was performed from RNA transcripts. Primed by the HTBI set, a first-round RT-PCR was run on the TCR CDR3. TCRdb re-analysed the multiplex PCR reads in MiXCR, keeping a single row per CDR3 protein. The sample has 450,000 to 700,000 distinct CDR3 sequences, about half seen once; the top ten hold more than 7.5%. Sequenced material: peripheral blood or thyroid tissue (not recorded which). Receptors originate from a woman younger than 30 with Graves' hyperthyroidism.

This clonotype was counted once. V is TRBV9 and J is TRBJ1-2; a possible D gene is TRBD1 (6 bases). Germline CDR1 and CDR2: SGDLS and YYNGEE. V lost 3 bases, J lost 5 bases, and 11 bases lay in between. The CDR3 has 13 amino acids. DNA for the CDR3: TGTGCCAGCAGCGACCACAGGGAATATGGCTACACCTTC. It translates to CASSDHREYGYTF.

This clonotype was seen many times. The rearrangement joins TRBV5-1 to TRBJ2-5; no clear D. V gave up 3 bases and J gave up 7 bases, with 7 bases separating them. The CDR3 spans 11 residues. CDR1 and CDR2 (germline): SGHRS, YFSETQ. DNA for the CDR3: TGCGCCAGCAGCTCCCTAACGACCCAGTACTTC. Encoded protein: CASSSLTTQYF.

CDR3 DNA: TGTGCCAGCAGTTATTCGGGGCAGCCCCAGCATTTT. Translated: CASSYSGQPQHF. V gene TRBV6-6 combines with J gene TRBJ1-5; D not resolved. Germline values: CDR1 MNHNY, CDR2 SVGAGI (reference sequence). The CDR3 loop spans 12 amino acids. Trimming took 3 bases from V and 7 from J, leaving 7 bases between them.

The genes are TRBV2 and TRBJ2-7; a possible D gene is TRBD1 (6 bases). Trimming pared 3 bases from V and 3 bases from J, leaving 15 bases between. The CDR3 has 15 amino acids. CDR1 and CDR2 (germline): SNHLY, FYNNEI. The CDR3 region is CASSEEQGGSYEQYF. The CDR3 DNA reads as TGTGCCAGCAGTGAGGAACAGGGCGGCAGCTACGAGCAGTACTTC.

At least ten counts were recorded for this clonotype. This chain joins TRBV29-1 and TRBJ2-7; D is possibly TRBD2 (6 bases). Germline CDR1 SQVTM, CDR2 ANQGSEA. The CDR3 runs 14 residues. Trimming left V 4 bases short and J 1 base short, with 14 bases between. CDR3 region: CSVVIGGGSYEQYF. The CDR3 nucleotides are TGCAGCGTTGTTATCGGGGGTGGATCCTACGAGCAGTACTTC.

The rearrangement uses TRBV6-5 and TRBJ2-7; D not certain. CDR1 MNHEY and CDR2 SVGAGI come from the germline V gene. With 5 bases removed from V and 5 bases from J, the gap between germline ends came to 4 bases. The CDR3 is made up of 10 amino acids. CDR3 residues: CASSHDEQYF. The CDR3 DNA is TGTGCCAGCAGTCACGACGAGCAGTACTTC.

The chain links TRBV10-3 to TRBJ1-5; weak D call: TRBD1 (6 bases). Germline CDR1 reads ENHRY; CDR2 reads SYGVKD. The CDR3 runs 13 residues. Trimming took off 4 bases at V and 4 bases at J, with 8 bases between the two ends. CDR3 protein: CAISVGGNQPQHF. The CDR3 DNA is TGTGCCATCAGTGTAGGGGGGAATCAGCCCCAGCATTTT.

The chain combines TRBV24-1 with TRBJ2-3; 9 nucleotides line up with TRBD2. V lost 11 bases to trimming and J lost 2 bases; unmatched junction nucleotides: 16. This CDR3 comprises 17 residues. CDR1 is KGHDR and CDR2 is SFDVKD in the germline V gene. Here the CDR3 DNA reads TGTGCCAGCAGGCTCGGGACTAGCCTATGGGACACAGATACGCAGTATTTT. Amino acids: CASRLGTSLWDTDTQYF.

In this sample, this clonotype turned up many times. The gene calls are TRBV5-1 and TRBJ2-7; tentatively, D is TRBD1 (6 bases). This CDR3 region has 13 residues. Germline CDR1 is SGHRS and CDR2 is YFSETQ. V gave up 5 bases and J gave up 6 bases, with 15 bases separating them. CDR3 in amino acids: CASRPTGNTEQYF. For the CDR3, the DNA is TGCGCCAGCAGGCCCACAGGGAACACCGAGCAGTACTTC.

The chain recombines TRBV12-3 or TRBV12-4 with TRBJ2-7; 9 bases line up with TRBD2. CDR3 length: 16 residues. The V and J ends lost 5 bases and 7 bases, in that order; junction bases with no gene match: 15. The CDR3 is CASSPRSGLAHNEQYF. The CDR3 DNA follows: TGTGCCAGCAGTCCACGCTCGGGACTAGCACACAATGAGCAGTACTTC.

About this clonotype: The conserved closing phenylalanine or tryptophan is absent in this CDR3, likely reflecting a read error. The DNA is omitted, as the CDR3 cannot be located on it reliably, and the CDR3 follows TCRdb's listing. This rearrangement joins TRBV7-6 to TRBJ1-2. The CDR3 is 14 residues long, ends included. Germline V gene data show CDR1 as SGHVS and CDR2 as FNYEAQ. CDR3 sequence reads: CASSPTPDRNIRTS.

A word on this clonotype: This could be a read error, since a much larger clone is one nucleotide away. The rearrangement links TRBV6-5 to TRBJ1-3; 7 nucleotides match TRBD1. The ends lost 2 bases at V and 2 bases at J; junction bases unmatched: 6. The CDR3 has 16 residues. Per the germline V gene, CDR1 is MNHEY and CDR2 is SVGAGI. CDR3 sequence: CASSYGTASTGNTIYF. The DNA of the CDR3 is TGTGCCAGCAGTTACGGGACAGCTAGTACTGGAAACACCATATATTTT.